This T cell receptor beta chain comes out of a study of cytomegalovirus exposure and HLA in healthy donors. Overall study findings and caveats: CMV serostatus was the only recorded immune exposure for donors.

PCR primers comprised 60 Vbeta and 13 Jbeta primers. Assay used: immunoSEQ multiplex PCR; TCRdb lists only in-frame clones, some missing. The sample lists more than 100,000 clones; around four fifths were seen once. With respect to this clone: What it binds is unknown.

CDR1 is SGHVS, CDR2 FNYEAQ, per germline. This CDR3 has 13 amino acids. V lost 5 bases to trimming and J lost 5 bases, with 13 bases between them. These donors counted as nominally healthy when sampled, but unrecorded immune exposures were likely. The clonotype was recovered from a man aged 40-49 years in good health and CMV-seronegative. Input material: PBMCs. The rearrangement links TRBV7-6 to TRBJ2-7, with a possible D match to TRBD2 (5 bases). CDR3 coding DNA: TGTGCCAGCAGCAATGGGATGGAGGACGAGCAGTACTTC. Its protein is CASSNGMEDEQYF.